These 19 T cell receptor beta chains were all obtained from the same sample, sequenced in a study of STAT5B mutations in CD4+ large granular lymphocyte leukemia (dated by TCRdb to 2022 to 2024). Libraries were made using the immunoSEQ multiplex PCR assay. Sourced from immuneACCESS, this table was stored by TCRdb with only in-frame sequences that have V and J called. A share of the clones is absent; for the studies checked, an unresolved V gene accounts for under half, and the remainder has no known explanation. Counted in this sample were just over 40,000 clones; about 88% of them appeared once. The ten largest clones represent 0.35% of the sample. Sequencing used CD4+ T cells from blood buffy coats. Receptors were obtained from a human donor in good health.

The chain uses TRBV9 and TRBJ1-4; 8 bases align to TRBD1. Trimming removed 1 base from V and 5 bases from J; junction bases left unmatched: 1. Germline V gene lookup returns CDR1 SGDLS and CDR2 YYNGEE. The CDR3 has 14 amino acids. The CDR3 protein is CASSVQGANEKLFF. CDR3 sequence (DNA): TGTGCCAGCAGCGTACAGGGGGCCAATGAAAAACTGTTTTTT.

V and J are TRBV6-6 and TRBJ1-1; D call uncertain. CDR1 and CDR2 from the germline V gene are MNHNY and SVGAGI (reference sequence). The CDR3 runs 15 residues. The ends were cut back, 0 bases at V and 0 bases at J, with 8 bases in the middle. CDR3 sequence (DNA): TGTGCCAGCAGTTACTCGCAGCAATTGAACACTGAAGCTTTCTTT. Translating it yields CASSYSQQLNTEAFF.

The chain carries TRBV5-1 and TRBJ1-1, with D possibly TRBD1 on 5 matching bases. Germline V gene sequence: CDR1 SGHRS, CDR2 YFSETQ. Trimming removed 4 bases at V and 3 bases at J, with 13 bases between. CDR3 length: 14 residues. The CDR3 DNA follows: TGCGCCAGCAGCCAACGGACGGGACACACTGAAGCTTTCTTT. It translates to CASSQRTGHTEAFF.

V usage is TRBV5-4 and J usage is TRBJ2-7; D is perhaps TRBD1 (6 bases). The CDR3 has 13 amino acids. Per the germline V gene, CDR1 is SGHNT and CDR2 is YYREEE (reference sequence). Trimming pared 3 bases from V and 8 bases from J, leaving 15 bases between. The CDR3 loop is CASSSTDGQKQYF. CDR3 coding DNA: TGTGCCAGCAGCTCTACTGATGGACAGAAGCAGTACTTC.

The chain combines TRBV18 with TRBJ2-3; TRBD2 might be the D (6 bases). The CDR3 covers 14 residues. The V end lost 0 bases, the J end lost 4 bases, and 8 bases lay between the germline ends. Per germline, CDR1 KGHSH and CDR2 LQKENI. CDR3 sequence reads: CASSPPWGADTQYF. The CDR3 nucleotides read TGTGCCAGCTCACCACCGTGGGGGGCAGATACGCAGTATTTT.

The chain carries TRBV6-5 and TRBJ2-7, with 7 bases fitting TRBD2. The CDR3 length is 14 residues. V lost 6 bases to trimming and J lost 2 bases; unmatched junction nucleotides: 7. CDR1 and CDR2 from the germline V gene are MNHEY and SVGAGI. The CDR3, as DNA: TGTGCCAGCAGCTCCTCGGCGGGGGCCTACGAGCAGTACTTC. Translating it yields CASSSSAGAYEQYF.

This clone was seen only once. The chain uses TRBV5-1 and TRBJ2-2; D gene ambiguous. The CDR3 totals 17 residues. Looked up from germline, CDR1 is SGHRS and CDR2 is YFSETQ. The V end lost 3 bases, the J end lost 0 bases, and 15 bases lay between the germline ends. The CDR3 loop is CASSSSSARANTGELFF. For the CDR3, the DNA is TGCGCCAGCAGCTCCTCTTCGGCCAGAGCGAACACCGGGGAGCTGTTTTTT.

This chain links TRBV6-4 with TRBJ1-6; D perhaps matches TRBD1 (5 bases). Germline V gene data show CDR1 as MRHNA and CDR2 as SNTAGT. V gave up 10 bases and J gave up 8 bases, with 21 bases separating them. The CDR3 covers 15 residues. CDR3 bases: TGTGCCACAGCGGCGGACTACAGGCAACATTCACCCCTCCACTTT. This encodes CATAADYRQHSPLHF.

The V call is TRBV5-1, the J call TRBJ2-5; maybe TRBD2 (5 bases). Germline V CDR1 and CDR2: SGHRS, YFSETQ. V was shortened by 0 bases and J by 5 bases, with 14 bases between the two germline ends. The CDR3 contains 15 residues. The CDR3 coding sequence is TGCGCCAGCAGCTTGGTCTCAGCGGTGTCTGAGACCCAGTACTTC. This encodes CASSLVSAVSETQYF.

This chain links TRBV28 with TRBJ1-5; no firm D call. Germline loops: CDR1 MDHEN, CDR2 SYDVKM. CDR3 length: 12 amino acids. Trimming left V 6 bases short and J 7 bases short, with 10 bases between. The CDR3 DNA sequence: TGTGCCAGCAGCGTAGGACGGCAGCCCCAGCATTTT. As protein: CASSVGRQPQHF.

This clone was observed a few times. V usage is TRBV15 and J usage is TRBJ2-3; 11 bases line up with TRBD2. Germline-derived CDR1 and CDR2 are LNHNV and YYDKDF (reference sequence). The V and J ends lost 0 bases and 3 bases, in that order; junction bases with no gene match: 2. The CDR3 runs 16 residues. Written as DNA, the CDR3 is TGTGCCACCAGCAGAGATGCTAGCGGGAGGACAGATACGCAGTATTTT. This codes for CATSRDASGRTDTQYF.

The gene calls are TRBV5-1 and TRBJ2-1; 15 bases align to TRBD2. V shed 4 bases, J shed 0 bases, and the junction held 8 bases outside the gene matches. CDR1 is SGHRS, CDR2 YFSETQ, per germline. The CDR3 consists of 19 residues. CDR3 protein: CASSQGLAGGLSSYNEQFF. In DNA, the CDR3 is TGCGCCAGCAGCCAGGGACTAGCGGGGGGACTTAGCTCCTACAATGAGCAGTTCTTC. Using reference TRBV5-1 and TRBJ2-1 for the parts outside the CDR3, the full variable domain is KAGVTQTPRYLIKTRGQQVTLSCSPISGHRSVSWYQQTPGQGLQFLFEYFSETQRNKGNFPGRFSGRQFSNSRSEMNVSTLELGDSALYLCASSQGLAGGLSSYNEQFFGPGTRLTVL.

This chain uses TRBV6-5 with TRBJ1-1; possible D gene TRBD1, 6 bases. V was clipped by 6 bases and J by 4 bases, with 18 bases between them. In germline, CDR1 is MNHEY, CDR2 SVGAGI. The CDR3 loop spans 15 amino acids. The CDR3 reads CASSRPRDKLTEAFF. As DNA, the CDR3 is TGTGCCAGCAGCCGTCCCCGGGACAAACTCACTGAAGCTTTCTTT.

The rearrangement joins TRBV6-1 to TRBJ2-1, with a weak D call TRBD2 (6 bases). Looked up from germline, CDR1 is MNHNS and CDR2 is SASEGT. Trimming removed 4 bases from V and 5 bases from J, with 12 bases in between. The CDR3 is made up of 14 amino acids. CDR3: CASSAFGSHNEQFF. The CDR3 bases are TGTGCCAGCAGTGCCTTCGGGAGTCACAATGAGCAGTTCTTC.

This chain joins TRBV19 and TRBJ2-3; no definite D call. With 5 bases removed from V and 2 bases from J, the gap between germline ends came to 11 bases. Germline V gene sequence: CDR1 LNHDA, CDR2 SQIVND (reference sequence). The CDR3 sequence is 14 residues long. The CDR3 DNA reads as TGTGCCAGTAGTTTCGGGCCACACACAGATACGCAGTATTTT. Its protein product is CASSFGPHTDTQYF.

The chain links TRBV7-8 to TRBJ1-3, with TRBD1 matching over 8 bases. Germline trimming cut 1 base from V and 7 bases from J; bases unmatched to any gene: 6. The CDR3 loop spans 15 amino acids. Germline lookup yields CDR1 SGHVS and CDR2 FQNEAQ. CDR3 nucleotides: TGTGCCAGCAGCTTAGGCGCCGGACAGGGCAACACCATATATTTT. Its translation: CASSLGAGQGNTIYF.

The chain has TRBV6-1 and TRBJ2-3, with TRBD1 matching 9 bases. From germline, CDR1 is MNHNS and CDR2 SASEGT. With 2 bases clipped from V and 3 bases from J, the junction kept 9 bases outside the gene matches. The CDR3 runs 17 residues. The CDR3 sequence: CASSEFSPGTGTDTQYF. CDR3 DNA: TGTGCCAGCAGTGAATTCAGCCCCGGGACAGGGACAGATACGCAGTATTTT.

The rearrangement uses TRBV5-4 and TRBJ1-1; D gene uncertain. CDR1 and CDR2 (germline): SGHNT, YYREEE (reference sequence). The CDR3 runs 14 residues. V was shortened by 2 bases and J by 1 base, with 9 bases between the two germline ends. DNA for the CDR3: TGTGCCAGCAGCTTAGGACTCAGGAACACTGAAGCTTTCTTT. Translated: CASSLGLRNTEAFF.

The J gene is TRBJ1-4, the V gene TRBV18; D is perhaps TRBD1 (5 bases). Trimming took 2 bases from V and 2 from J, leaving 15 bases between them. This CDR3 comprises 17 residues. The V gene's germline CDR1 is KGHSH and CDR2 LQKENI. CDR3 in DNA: TGTGCCAGCTCACCAAAGGCGATGCAGGGCACTAATGAAAAACTGTTTTTT. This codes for CASSPKAMQGTNEKLFF.